These T cell receptor beta chains were read from a single sample in a study of blood T cell repertoires in COVID-19. The assay was immunoSEQ multiplex PCR, and TCRdb's table has in-frame clones only and misses some. The sample consists of approximately 120,000 clones, about 80% of them appearing once. The specimen was peripheral blood. The receptor set was obtained from a human donor in a cohort sampled during active COVID-19. CDR3s include the opening cysteine and the closing phenylalanine or tryptophan. The D gene is left open where the match is weak. Clone size is shown for a subset of rows, as once, few, many or a class of expanded clone.

CDR3 protein	CDR3 DNA	clone size	V gene	J gene	D gene
CASSTQASYEQYF	TGTGCCAGCAGTACACAGGCTTCCTACGAGCAGTACTTC	NA	TRBV6-6	TRBJ2-7	NA
CASSPVPGTGTNEQFF	TGTGCCAGCAGCCCGGTTCCCGGGACAGGTACTAATGAGCAGTTCTTC	NA	TRBV5-4	TRBJ2-1	TRBD1
CASSPGGPPEEQYF	TGCGCCAGCAGCCCGGGGGGGCCTCCGGAGGAGCAGTACTTC	NA	TRBV5-1	TRBJ2-7	TRBD2
CASSTRTSGNTGELFF	TGCGCCAGCAGCACCAGGACTAGCGGGAACACCGGGGAGCTGTTTTTT	few	TRBV5-1	TRBJ2-2	TRBD2
CASSSGGSGANVLTF	TGTGCCAGCAGCTCAGGGGGTTCTGGGGCCAACGTCCTGACTTTC	NA	TRBV6-2/TRBV6-3	TRBJ2-6	TRBD1
CASSWGIGTEAFF	TGTGCCAGCAGCTGGGGCATCGGCACTGAAGCTTTCTTT	NA	TRBV14	TRBJ1-1	NA
CASSPGLSNQPQHF	TGTGCCAGCTCCCCGGGACTCAGCAATCAGCCCCAGCATTTT	NA	TRBV6-5	TRBJ1-5	NA
CASSLDGTGGFGYTF	TGCGCCAGCAGCTTGGATGGGACAGGGGGCTTTGGCTACACCTTC	NA	TRBV5-1	TRBJ1-2	TRBD1
CAWRGLGSNQPQHF	TGTGCCTGGAGGGGGCTCGGAAGCAATCAGCCCCAGCATTTT	NA	TRBV30	TRBJ1-5	NA
CASSPRVAENTGELFF	TGTGCCAGCTCACCTAGAGTAGCGGAAAACACCGGGGAGCTGTTTTTT	NA	TRBV18	TRBJ2-2	NA
CSVCRGGRQETQYF	TGCAGCGTTTGTAGGGGGGGACGGCAAGAGACCCAGTACTTC	few	TRBV29-1	TRBJ2-5	NA
CASSRTGSNEQYF	TGTGCCAGCAGCCGGACAGGGTCCAACGAGCAGTACTTC	NA	TRBV5-6	TRBJ2-7	TRBD1
CASSEEGTGLVYGYTF	TGTGCCAGCAGTGAAGAAGGGACAGGGCTAGTCTATGGCTACACCTTC	NA	TRBV2	TRBJ1-2	TRBD1
CASSIIRDTEAFF	TGTGCCAGTAGTATAATCCGGGACACTGAAGCTTTCTTT	once	TRBV19	TRBJ1-1	NA
CSVAQYSGNTIYF	TGCAGCGTCGCACAATACTCTGGAAACACCATATATTTT	NA	TRBV29-1	TRBJ1-3	NA
CAWMRVSYNEQFF	TGTGCCTGGATGAGGGTCTCCTACAATGAGCAGTTCTTC	NA	TRBV30	TRBJ2-1	NA
CASRKLSGGANEQFF	TGTGCCAGCAGAAAACTCAGCGGGGGGGCCAATGAGCAGTTCTTC	once	TRBV7-2	TRBJ2-1	TRBD2
CASSQATGEQFF	TGTGCCAGCAGCCAAGCGACAGGGGAGCAGTTCTTC	NA	TRBV3-1/TRBV3-2	TRBJ2-1	TRBD1
CASSLDPGINTEAFF	TGCGCCAGCAGCTTGGATCCGGGGATAAACACTGAAGCTTTCTTT	NA	TRBV5-1	TRBJ1-1	NA
CASSQDSGSKNQPQHF	TGTGCCAGCAGCCAAGATTCAGGAAGTAAAAATCAGCCCCAGCATTTT	NA	TRBV3-1/TRBV3-2	TRBJ1-5	NA
CASSATGQTEAFF	TGTGCCAGCAGTGCTACAGGGCAAACTGAAGCTTTCTTT	NA	TRBV12-3/TRBV12-4	TRBJ1-1	NA